A selection of T cell receptor beta chains follows, all from one sample in a study of cytomegalovirus exposure and HLA in healthy donors. TCRdb keeps only in-frame clones here, not all; method: immunoSEQ multiplex PCR. The data hold 150,000 to 160,000 clones, with around 75% observed a single time. Sequencing was carried out using PBMCs. The receptors were sampled from a man aged 30-40 years in good health and CMV-seropositive. Each CDR3 is given with its conserved first and last residue. The D gene is left open where the match is weak. The listing skips clone size in some rows; elsewhere it reads once, few, many or a size class.

v_gene	abundance	j_gene	d_gene	CDR3aa	CDR3nt
TRBV6-1	.	TRBJ1-1	TRBD1	CASSAGQGGNTEAFF	TGTGCCAGCAGCGCGGGGCAGGGGGGGAACACTGAAGCTTTCTTT
TRBV6-5	.	TRBJ2-7	TRBD1	CASSYEETGAYEQYF	TGTGCCAGCAGTTACGAGGAGACAGGGGCCTACGAGCAGTACTTC
TRBV14	.	TRBJ2-5	.	CASSLGGVETQYF	TGTGCCAGCAGCCTAGGAGGGGTGGAGACCCAGTACTTC
TRBV7-9	.	TRBJ1-2	.	CASRKSVYRDKKNYGYTF	TGTGCCAGCAGAAAAAGCGTTTACCGGGACAAAAAAAACTATGGCTACACCTTC
TRBV6-5	.	TRBJ2-2	TRBD2	CASSSLAGGNTGELFF	TGTGCCAGCAGTTCCTTAGCGGGGGGCAACACCGGGGAGCTGTTTTTT
TRBV27	.	TRBJ2-1	TRBD2	CASSLWSGSADEQFF	TGTGCCAGCAGTTTATGGAGCGGGAGCGCCGATGAGCAGTTCTTC
TRBV11-1	.	TRBJ2-1	.	CASSLATSAGYNEQFF	TGTGCCAGCAGCTTAGCTACCTCGGCGGGGTACAATGAGCAGTTCTTC
TRBV4-3	.	TRBJ1-6	TRBD1	CASSLSGQGSSPLHF	TGCGCCAGCAGCCTATCGGGACAGGGCTCTTCACCCCTCCACTTT
TRBV7-9	.	TRBJ1-4	.	CASSPASFSRNGKLFF	TGTGCCAGCAGCCCCGCCTCATTTTCGCGCAACGGAAAACTGTTTTTT
TRBV19	.	TRBJ1-1	.	CASSMGQLNTEAFF	TGTGCCAGTAGTATGGGGCAGCTGAACACTGAAGCTTTCTTT
TRBV7-7	.	TRBJ2-3	TRBD1	CASSQGGGPTDTQYF	TGTGCCAGCAGCCAAGGGGGCGGCCCGACAGATACGCAGTATTTT
TRBV5-6	.	TRBJ1-6	TRBD1	CASSLDRGLGSPLHF	TGTGCCAGCAGTTTGGACAGGGGGCTGGGTTCACCCCTCCACTTT
TRBV9	.	TRBJ2-7	TRBD2	CASSVDLAGDYEQYF	TGTGCCAGCAGCGTAGATCTAGCGGGGGACTACGAGCAGTACTTC
TRBV14	.	TRBJ2-2	.	CASSQATGNTGELFF	TGTGCCAGCAGCCAGGCGACAGGGAACACCGGGGAGCTGTTTTTT
TRBV30	.	TRBJ1-5	.	CARAEGQPQHF	TGTGCCAGGGCTGAGGGCCAGCCCCAGCATTTT
TRBV7-9	.	TRBJ2-1	TRBD2	CASSYGKLAGPYNEQFF	TGTGCCAGCAGCTACGGGAAACTAGCGGGACCGTACAATGAGCAGTTCTTC
TRBV6-6	.	TRBJ1-2	TRBD1	CASSLDRVGGYTF	TGTGCCAGCAGTCTGGACAGGGTAGGAGGCTACACCTTC
TRBV30	.	TRBJ2-7	TRBD2	CAWTSGGSYEQYF	TGTGCCTGGACTAGCGGGGGCTCCTACGAGCAGTACTTC
TRBV5-1	.	TRBJ2-4	.	CASSLESGAKNIQYF	TGCGCCAGCAGCTTGGAGTCAGGGGCCAAAAACATTCAGTACTTC
TRBV6-5	.	TRBJ2-6	TRBD1	CASSYQGAGANVLTF	TGTGCCAGCAGTTACCAGGGGGCTGGGGCCAACGTCCTGACTTTC
TRBV2	few	TRBJ2-1	.	CASANRGSGLITYNEQFF	TGTGCCAGCGCCAACCGGGGGTCCGGATTAATCACCTACAATGAGCAGTTCTTC
TRBV7-8	.	TRBJ2-7	.	CASSSDGTPTSYEQYF	TGTGCCAGCAGCTCAGACGGGACACCCACCTCCTACGAGCAGTACTTC
TRBV7-8	.	TRBJ1-4	.	CASRGGTKNEKLFF	TGTGCCAGCAGGGGGGGGACTAAGAATGAAAAACTGTTTTTT
TRBV19	.	TRBJ2-2	.	CASSKPTGELFF	TGTGCCAGTAGTAAGCCCACCGGGGAGCTGTTTTTT
TRBV9	.	TRBJ1-1	TRBD1	CASSVEGTGIGDTEAFF	TGTGCCAGCAGCGTAGAAGGGACAGGGATTGGCGACACTGAAGCTTTCTTT
TRBV6-5	.	TRBJ1-2	.	CASSSSGGGAYGYTF	TGTGCCAGCAGTTCCTCGGGAGGGGGGGCGTATGGCTACACCTTC
TRBV28	few	TRBJ2-1	TRBD2	CASRTSGDNEQFF	TGTGCCAGCAGGACTAGCGGAGACAATGAGCAGTTCTTC
TRBV5-1	.	TRBJ2-7	TRBD1	CASSFGTASEQYF	TGCGCCAGCAGCTTCGGGACAGCGAGCGAGCAGTACTTC
TRBV6-1	.	TRBJ2-1	.	CASSERGYSSYNEQFF	TGTGCCAGCAGTGAACGGGGTTATAGCTCCTACAATGAGCAGTTCTTC
TRBV7-8	.	TRBJ1-1	TRBD1	CASSLAGRGQAEAFF	TGTGCCAGCAGCTTAGCGGGCAGGGGGCAAGCTGAAGCTTTCTTT
TRBV4-1	once	TRBJ2-2	TRBD2	CASSQAGGLTGELFF	TGCGCCAGCAGTCAAGCGGGAGGGCTCACCGGGGAGCTGTTTTTT
TRBV11-2	.	TRBJ1-2	.	CASSLERTDYGYTF	TGTGCCAGCAGCTTAGAGAGGACAGACTATGGCTACACCTTC
TRBV4-1	once	TRBJ2-7	.	CASSPDLGPEQYF	TGCGCCAGCAGCCCGGATCTGGGGCCCGAGCAGTACTTC
TRBV27	.	TRBJ1-2	.	CASSFSGDYGYTF	TGTGCCAGCAGTTTTTCGGGAGACTATGGCTACACCTTC
TRBV2	few	TRBJ2-3	TRBD2	CASGRLASRTDTQYF	TGTGCCAGCGGTCGACTAGCTTCTCGCACAGATACGCAGTATTTT
TRBV5-4	.	TRBJ1-4	.	CASSLSGTSEKLFF	TGTGCCAGCAGCTTATCGGGTACTTCTGAAAAACTGTTTTTT
TRBV6-6	.	TRBJ1-1	.	CASSTVLNTEAFF	TGTGCCAGCAGCACGGTCCTGAACACTGAAGCTTTCTTT
TRBV5-1	.	TRBJ1-4	TRBD1	CASSLAGTGTEKLFF	TGCGCCAGCAGCTTGGCCGGGACAGGCACCGAAAAACTGTTTTTT
TRBV5-1	.	TRBJ1-2	TRBD1	CASSLGTGAEGYTF	TGCGCCAGCAGCTTGGGGACAGGGGCTGAAGGCTACACCTTC
TRBV11-3	.	TRBJ1-2	TRBD1	CASSSGTASYGYTF	TGTGCCAGCAGCTCGGGGACAGCGTCCTATGGCTACACCTTC
TRBV6-1	.	TRBJ2-7	.	CASSGVVFTYEQYF	TGTGCCAGCAGTGGCGTTGTCTTCACTTACGAGCAGTACTTC